The clone carrying this T cell receptor (beta chain) was counted ten times or more. Its antigen is unidentified. The sample is drawn from a study of regulatory T cells in long-lasting Graves disease. Whole-study results and caveats: Persistent disease was characterized by preferential usage of TRBV28, TRBJ1-2 and TRBJ2-5. Persistent Graves' patients showed reduced TCR diversity versus newly diagnosed patients.

The authors built TCR beta libraries using iRepertoire HTBI primers and Arm-PCR of CDR3 regions. TCRdb re-called the multiplex PCR reads with MiXCR, one entry per CDR3 protein. This table has approximately 400,000 distinct CDR3 sequences, 23% appearing once. Time point reported: persistent/refractory GD, antithyroid drugs over 5 years with positive TRAb. The TCR library was made from RNA extracted from PBMCs. In each case, Graves' disease was diagnosed per American Thyroid Association guidelines. Patients all came to the study from an endocrinology department in Xi'an, China. This CDR3 contains 13 residues. Looked up from germline, CDR1 is SGHDN and CDR2 is FVKESK. Deletions cut 3 bases from V and 2 bases from J, with 7 bases between.

Material: peripheral blood mononuclear cells (PBMCs), obtained when the disease was refractory, from a patient treated with antithyroid drugs. The sequence came from a woman aged 40 to 55 with Graves disease. V is TRBV14 and J is TRBJ2-5; tentatively, D is TRBD2 (5 bases). In DNA, the CDR3 is TGTGCCAGCAGCCATGGACTGCAAGAGACCCAGTACTTC. The encoded protein is CASSHGLQETQYF. The whole variable domain, filled in from reference TRBV14 and TRBJ2-5, reads EAGVTQFPSHSVIEKGQTVTLRCDPISGHDNLYWYRRVMGKEIKFLLHFVKESKQDESGMPNNRFLAERTGGTYSTLKVQPAELEDSGVYFCASSHGLQETQYFGPGTRLLVL.